This is a list of T cell receptor beta chains from one sample in a study of cytomegalovirus exposure and HLA in healthy donors. Produced via immunoSEQ multiplex PCR; TCRdb's table is partial and in-frame only. Of about 120,000 clones listed, under 80% were seen once; the top ten hold around 28%. Sequencing was performed on PBMCs. All receptors come from a man between 60 and 70 years old in good health and CMV-seropositive. Both conserved end residues are part of each CDR3. The order of the fields is V gene, J gene, clone size, CDR3 protein. Part of the rows lack a size; the others show once, few, many or a class for expanded clones.

TRBV5-1	TRBJ2-7	NA	CAGSLAPTGAYEQYF
TRBV7-9	TRBJ2-7	few	CASSLGTSGPSYEQYF
TRBV5-6	TRBJ1-4	NA	CASSLGGGVEKLFF
TRBV28	TRBJ1-2	NA	CASSSPDRGDGYTF
TRBV10-3	TRBJ1-5	once	CAISPHVGGDGNQPQHF
TRBV6-4	TRBJ1-5	NA	CASSAGTPLGNQPQHF
TRBV4-1	TRBJ2-4	NA	CASSLSPGQGPNIQYF
TRBV27	TRBJ2-7	NA	CASSLAGLSYEQYF
TRBV18	TRBJ1-1	NA	CASSTLRVDALLNTEAFF
TRBV19	TRBJ2-3	NA	CASSTGTSGGHTDTQYF
TRBV6-1	TRBJ1-5	NA	CASSESQGLRPQHF